One sample yielded the 5 T cell receptor beta chains listed below, sequenced in a study of shared clonotypes between healthy human individuals. The table came from immunoSEQ multiplex PCR; TCRdb's copy has only in-frame clones and leaves some out. The sample comprises about 2 million clones, 90% to 95% of which are singletons, and 0.13% rests with the top ten. The source material was naive CD4+ T cells sorted from blood. The subset is: CD45RA+ positively selected. These receptor sequences come from a man aged 18 to 30 in good health.

As regards this clone: Additional DNA sequences in this sample encode the identical CDR3. V gene TRBV5-1 combines with J gene TRBJ2-2; 8 nucleotides agree with TRBD2. CDR3 length: 15 amino acids. Germline V CDR1 and CDR2: SGHRS, YFSETQ. V lost 4 bases and J lost 4; bases outside the gene matches: 6. The CDR3 is CASSLSGGGTGELFF. DNA of the CDR3: TGCGCCAGCAGCCTCAGCGGGGGAGGCACCGGGGAGCTGTTTTTT. Looking up the rest from reference TRBV5-1 and TRBJ2-2 gives the full variable domain: KAGVTQTPRYLIKTRGQQVTLSCSPISGHRSVSWYQQTPGQGLQFLFEYFSETQRNKGNFPGRFSGRQFSNSRSEMNVSTLELGDSALYLCASSLSGGGTGELFFGEGSRLTVL.

The chain carries TRBV6-6 and TRBJ1-3; D uncertain. Trimming shortened V by 6 bases and J by 4 bases, and 10 bases separated the two germline ends. This CDR3 spans 13 amino acids. CDR1 and CDR2 from the germline V gene are MNHNY and SVGAGI (reference sequence). The CDR3 coding sequence is TGTGCCAGCAGGCCCGGAGGGGGAAACACCATATATTTT. It yields the protein CASRPGGGNTIYF.

The CDR3 region has the DNA TGTGCCATCAGGTCGACTAGCGGGGATTACGAGCAGTACTTC. This translates into CAIRSTSGDYEQYF. The chain joins TRBV10-3 to TRBJ2-7; TRBD2 aligns across 11 bases. The CDR3 totals 14 residues. The germline V gene has CDR1 ENHRY and CDR2 SYGVKD. V shed 6 bases and J 4 bases; nucleotides not matched to a gene: 5.

About this clone itself: A much larger clone differs by one base, so this may be a read error. This sample also contains other DNA sequences that code for the same CDR3. The chain couples TRBV7-2 to TRBJ2-5; D gene uncertain. The CDR3 loop spans 12 amino acids. Germline-derived CDR1 and CDR2 are SGHTA and FQGNSA. The ends were cut back, 0 bases at V and 6 bases at J, with 5 bases in the middle. For the CDR3, the DNA is TGTGCCAGCAGCTTAGCGCGGAAGACCCAGTACTTC. Its protein product is CASSLARKTQYF.

The chain carries TRBV6-5 and TRBJ2-7, with TRBD1 matching over 8 bases. V lost 6 bases and J lost 2; bases outside the gene matches: 6. This CDR3 region has 14 residues. Per the germline V gene, CDR1 is MNHEY and CDR2 is SVGAGI. The CDR3 DNA follows: TGTGCCAGCAGCAAAGGGGACAGGACCTACGAGCAGTACTTC. Translating it yields CASSKGDRTYEQYF.